This entry describes one TCR beta chain. Its antigen is as yet unknown. V was pared by 5 bases and J by 1 base, with 12 bases between. The germline gives CDR1 SQVTM, CDR2 ANQGSEA. CDR3 length: 14 amino acids. These data belong to a study of T cell clonotyping in hematopoietic cell transplantation. General observations from the study: At the given depth, recipient repertoires were over 97% de novo clonotypes. No sorting was done, leaving CD4 and CD8 contributions mixed. After transplant, recipient diversity fell while pathologically expanded clonotypes grew through day 180.

Libraries were prepared by immunoSEQ multiplex PCR; TCRdb keeps only in-frame clonotypes and omits some of them. The data contain roughly 13,000 clones, about nine tenths of them singletons. The sample was PBMCs, taken 100 days after allogeneic stem cell transplant. The clonotype comes from a female patient in her 50s who had an allogeneic stem cell transplant from an unrelated donor, so the T cells may come from the graft donor. Some clones in this sample may be carry-over from other donors' samples. The chain is built from TRBV29-1 and TRBJ2-1; D unresolved. This CDR3 is CSVLGLMSYNEQFF. CDR3 nucleotides: TGCAGCGTTTTGGGTTTAATGTCCTACAATGAGCAGTTCTTC.